This is a list of T cell receptor beta chains from one sample in a study of cytomegalovirus exposure and HLA in healthy donors. Generated by immunoSEQ multiplex PCR, the TCRdb table keeps only in-frame clones and is missing some. Among some 150,000 clones listed, about 80% were seen once. What was sequenced was PBMCs. The receptors were sampled from a man aged 25 to 45 in good health and CMV-seronegative. Each CDR3 is given without its conserved first and last residue. A D gene is named only where the DNA matches it firmly.

V gene	D gene	J gene	CDR3 protein
TRBV28	.	TRBJ2-5	ASSLGGAGETQY
TRBV2	TRBD1	TRBJ1-5	ATDDRGFQPQH
TRBV28	.	TRBJ2-7	ASSPLTEASSYEQY
TRBV6-4	TRBD2	TRBJ2-1	ASSAQPGLAGDNEQF
TRBV28	.	TRBJ1-2	ASSSYYGYT
TRBV19	TRBD2	TRBJ2-1	ASTRGTSYNEQF
TRBV27	TRBD1	TRBJ2-5	ASSSTGAETQY
TRBV2	.	.	ASSNLVEQY
TRBV5-1	.	TRBJ2-7	ASSLLPSTAPSYEQY
TRBV25-1	TRBD1	TRBJ1-3	ASSEGSGGSGNTIY